The 10 T cell receptor beta chains below come from one sample, sequenced in a study of blood T cells in healthy people across ages. For the second PCR, which ran for 7 to 11 cycles, a sample-barcoded 5' primer and a J-beta primer mix were used. TCRdb fed the 5' RACE reads into MiXCR, producing one record per CDR3 protein. The top ten hold about 4% of the sample, which has 1.5 million or so distinct CDR3 sequences, under 55% seen once. Input material: blood. The source of these receptors is a woman aged 18-29 years in good health.

V and J are TRBV7-3 and TRBJ2-5, with 8 nucleotides matching TRBD2. The CDR3 runs to 15 residues. V was pared by 3 bases and J by 5 bases, with 8 bases of the junction left unmatched. Per germline, CDR1 SGHTA and CDR2 FQGTGA. CDR3 sequence reads: CASSLTGGVWETQYF. The CDR3 region has the DNA TGTGCCAGCAGCTTGACGGGAGGGGTTTGGGAGACCCAGTACTTC.

The CDR3 region has the DNA TGCAGCGGGGGGCAGATCCATGGCTACACCTTC. This encodes CSGGQIHGYTF. V and J are TRBV29-1 and TRBJ1-2; a weak D match, TRBD1 (6 bases). This CDR3 contains 11 residues. Germline assignment: CDR1 SQVTM and CDR2 ANQGSEA. V was cut by 7 bases and J by 6 bases, with 12 bases left in between.

In this sample, this clonotype turned up a few times. The chain is built from TRBV29-1 and TRBJ2-3, with a tentative D call TRBD2 (6 bases). V was shortened by 4 bases and J by 4 bases, with 12 bases between the two germline ends. The CDR3 is 13 residues long. The germline V gene encodes CDR1 SQVTM and CDR2 ANQGSEA. In DNA form, the CDR3 reads TGCAGCGTTGTGGCAGGGAGGCCAGATACGCAGTATTTT. It translates to CSVVAGRPDTQYF.

The chain joins TRBV7-9 to TRBJ2-3; D ambiguous. This CDR3 is 13 amino acids long. Trimming cost V 5 bases and J 4 bases, with 10 bases left between them. Germline V gene data show CDR1 as SEHNR and CDR2 as FQNEAQ (reference sequence). The CDR3 sequence is CASSPRFADTQYF. CDR3 bases: TGTGCCAGCAGCCCCCGTTTCGCAGATACGCAGTATTTT.

The sample holds many counts of this clonotype. This chain uses TRBV6-4 with TRBJ2-1; the match to TRBD2 covers 9 bases. Germline CDR1 reads MRHNA; CDR2 reads SNTAGT. J was trimmed by 3 bases and V by 0 bases; bases with no gene match: 0. CDR3 length equals 15 residues. CDR3 region: CASSDSAGGYNEQFF. As DNA, the CDR3 is TGTGCCAGCAGTGACTCAGCGGGGGGCTACAATGAGCAGTTCTTC.

This clonotype was observed a handful of times. The V and J genes are TRBV20-1 and TRBJ2-6; 8 nucleotides align to TRBD1. Trimming took 4 bases from V and 2 from J; bases not matched to a gene: 4. The CDR3 is 15 amino acids. CDR1 and CDR2 from the germline V gene are DFQATT and SNEGSKA (reference sequence). The CDR3 bases are TGCAGTGCTACGGGGGACAGGCCTGGGGCCAACGTCCTGACTTTC. It translates to CSATGDRPGANVLTF.

This clonotype was detected a few times. The gene calls are TRBV27 and TRBJ1-1, with a tentative D call TRBD1 (5 bases). The length of the CDR3 is 12 residues. V shed 7 bases and J shed 5 bases, with 11 bases lying between them. CDR1 is MNHEY, CDR2 SMNVEV, per germline (reference sequence). The DNA of the CDR3 is TGTGCCAGCACTGTTGAGGGGACTGAAGCTTTCTTT. Amino acid sequence: CASTVEGTEAFF.

This sequence joins TRBV4-3 and TRBJ2-3, with 9 bases matching TRBD2. The V and J ends lost 5 bases and 0 bases, in that order; junction bases with no gene match: 3. The CDR3 covers 15 residues. Germline loops: CDR1 LGHNA, CDR2 YSLEER. The CDR3 is CASSITSGSTDTQYF. CDR3 coding DNA: TGCGCCAGCAGCATAACTAGCGGGAGCACAGATACGCAGTATTTT.

V usage is TRBV7-8 and J usage is TRBJ2-3; D may correspond to TRBD1 or TRBD2 (5 bases each). V was pared by 5 bases and J by 5 bases, with 20 bases between. Germline CDR1 SGHVS, CDR2 FQNEAQ. The CDR3 extends over 16 amino acids. This CDR3 reads CASSPPPGAGRDTQYF. Written as DNA, the CDR3 is TGTGCCAGCAGCCCCCCCCCCGGGGCTGGGAGAGATACGCAGTATTTT.

The chain uses TRBV27 and TRBJ1-2, with a possible D match to TRBD1 (6 bases). Trimming left V 5 bases short and J 4 bases short, with 20 bases between. The germline V gene encodes CDR1 MNHEY and CDR2 SMNVEV (reference sequence). CDR3 length equals 16 residues. This chain's CDR3 is CASSHYTDSHIYGYTF. CDR3 in DNA: TGTGCCAGCAGTCACTACACGGACAGCCATATCTATGGCTACACCTTC.